This T cell receptor (beta chain) is drawn from a study of cytomegalovirus exposure and HLA in healthy donors. Study-wide findings and caveats: In a later analysis, most CMV-associated TCR beta chains appeared HLA-restricted.

Regarding this clone: Its specificity is unknown.

Primers: 60 Vbeta forward and 13 Jbeta reverse. Generated by immunoSEQ multiplex PCR, the TCRdb table keeps only in-frame clones and is missing some. The profile covers over 110,000 clones, with about 80% appearing a single time and less than 1.5% taken by the ten largest. The CDR3 runs to 16 residues. V dropped 0 bases and J dropped 4; count of bases not matched to a gene: 9. Germline loops: CDR1 SGHNT, CDR2 YYREEE (reference sequence). Material: PBMCs. The chain is built from TRBV5-4 and TRBJ1-2; TRBD1 aligns across 7 bases. The TCR sequence derives from a male donor in good health and CMV-seropositive. This chain's CDR3 is CASSLEGATIPYGYTF. CDR3 sequence (DNA): TGTGCCAGCAGCTTGGAGGGGGCCACTATCCCCTATGGCTACACCTTC.